This T cell receptor beta chain was recovered during a study of cytomegalovirus exposure and HLA in healthy donors. In regard to this clone: Its antigen is currently unknown.

This PCR relied on a set of 60 Vbeta primers and 13 Jbeta primers. Authors' methods: A later analysis counted 80 million or so unique TCR beta chains, some 12 million shared. Here immunoSEQ multiplex PCR was the method, and the copy in TCRdb shows in-frame clones only, minus some. V and J calls and clone size come straight from that table; D and trimming were deduced from the DNA. The profile covers over 200,000 clones, with approximately 90% appearing a single time and about 1% taken by the ten largest. The study, taken as a whole, reports: Earlier findings revealed that most TCR beta V segments proved productive either about 87% or about 30% of the time.

Trimming removed 7 bases at V and 1 base at J, with 16 bases between. This CDR3 has 15 residues. Germline CDR1 SGHTS, CDR2 YDEGEE. Nominally healthy donors provided the samples, though records likely missed some immune exposures. The TCR originated in a woman in her late teens or twenties in good health and CMV-seronegative. The sequenced sample consisted of PBMCs. This chain connects TRBV5-8 to TRBJ2-3, with a possible D match to TRBD1 (6 bases). The CDR3 is CASLSWGRRTDTQYF. The CDR3 coding sequence is TGTGCCAGCCTCTCGTGGGGGCGACGCACAGATACGCAGTATTTT.